These T cell receptor beta chains were read from a single sample in a study of blood T cell repertoires in COVID-19. Repertoires were generated with immunoSEQ multiplex PCR, while TCRdb's copy carries only in-frame clones and drops some. The profile shows around 400,000 clones, about 89% of them singletons. The source material was peripheral blood. The source is an older woman with COVID-19, enrolled during active disease. The CDR3 runs from the conserved cysteine through the conserved F or W. D genes are given only for firm matches. The listing skips clone size in some rows; elsewhere it reads once, few, many or a size class.

j_call clone_size d_call v_call cdr3_nt cdr3_aa
TRBJ1-1 few TRBD1 TRBV7-9 TGTGCCAGCAGTTATGACAGGGGGAACACTGAAGCTTTCTTT CASSYDRGNTEAFF
TRBJ2-1 . TRBD2 TRBV6-2/TRBV6-3 TGTGCCAGCAGTGGACTAGCGGGCAATGAGCAGTTCTTC CASSGLAGNEQFF
TRBJ2-3 once TRBD2 TRBV13 TGTGCCAGCAGCCTCGGGACTAGCGGGGCGGCATATACGCAGTATTTT CASSLGTSGAAYTQYF
TRBJ1-3 . TRBD1 TRBV11-2 TGTGCCAGCAGCTTCGGACAGGGAGATGGAAACACCATATATTTT CASSFGQGDGNTIYF
TRBJ1-1 . . TRBV18 TGTGCCAGCTCACCCCAAAGGGAGGGAAAATGGAAGAACACTGAAGCTTTCTTT CASSPQREGKWKNTEAFF
TRBJ1-5 . . TRBV7-8 TGTGCCAGCAGCTTATCGCCTGAGGGCAATCAGCCCCAGCATTTT CASSLSPEGNQPQHF
TRBJ2-1 . TRBD2 TRBV19 TGTGCCAGTAGTGGCGGGACTAGCGGGGCTATCTACAATGAGCAGTTCTTC CASSGGTSGAIYNEQFF
TRBJ1-1 . TRBD1 TRBV18 TGTGCCAGCTCGTGGGACAGGTTTGAAGCTTTCTTT CASSWDRFEAFF
TRBJ1-1 . TRBD1 TRBV5-1 TGCGCCAGCAGCTTGGGACAGGGAGGTACTGAAGCTTTCTTT CASSLGQGGTEAFF
TRBJ2-1 . . TRBV5-1 TGCGCCAGCCGGGAGACACCCTACAATGAGCAGTTCTTC CASRETPYNEQFF
TRBJ2-7 few . TRBV3-1/TRBV3-2 TGTGCCAGCAGCCAAGGACCTACAGGGAACTACGAGCAGTACTTC CASSQGPTGNYEQYF
TRBJ1-2 . . TRBV3-1/TRBV3-2 TGTGCCAGCAGCCAATTGACAGGTACTAACTATGGCTACACCTTC CASSQLTGTNYGYTF
TRBJ2-7 . TRBD2 TRBV6-5 TGTGCCAGCTCCGAAAGGGAGGGGACCCGCTACGAGCAGTACTTC CASSEREGTRYEQYF
TRBJ1-6 . . TRBV10-3 TGTGCCATCAGTGAAAACAGTGGCAATTCACCCCTCCACTTT CAISENSGNSPLHF
TRBJ2-4 . . TRBV7-9 TGTGCCAGCAGCCTAGGGTCTGGCCTAGCCAAAAACATTCAGTACTTC CASSLGSGLAKNIQYF
TRBJ1-4 . . TRBV6-5 TGTGCCAGCAGTTACTCAAACATTGCAACTAATGAAAAACTGTTTTTT CASSYSNIATNEKLFF
TRBJ2-1 . . TRBV3-1/TRBV3-2 TGTGCCAGCAGCCCACCGGGACTCAATGAGCAGTTCTTC CASSPPGLNEQFF
TRBJ2-2 once . TRBV19 TGTGCCAGTAGTACTGCCCCGGACAGAGGTTCAAGCGGAGGGGAGCTGTTTTTT CASSTAPDRGSSGGELFF
TRBJ2-4 . . TRBV7-9 TGTGCCAGCAGCTTGGCGGCGGGGTTCGACATTCAGTACTTC CASSLAAGFDIQYF
TRBJ2-7 . TRBD2 TRBV2 TGTGCCAGCAGGACTAGCGGGGGGGCCTCGTACGAGCAGTACTTC CASRTSGGASYEQYF
TRBJ2-7 . . TRBV18 TGTGCCAGCTCAAAACAGGGTCGCGAGCAGTACTTC CASSKQGREQYF
TRBJ2-1 . . TRBV21-1 TGTGCCAGCAGCGCTCCGGGGACTAGCTTCCCCAATGAGCAGTTCTTC CASSAPGTSFPNEQFF
TRBJ1-1 once TRBD1 TRBV3-1/TRBV3-2 TGTGCCAGCAGCCAAAAGACACAGGGGGGCACTGAAGCTTTCTTT CASSQKTQGGTEAFF
TRBJ1-2 . . TRBV11-2 TGTGCCAGCAGCTTAGATGGGGGCCACCCCGGGGGCTACACCTTC CASSLDGGHPGGYTF
TRBJ1-3 . TRBD1 TRBV19 TGTGCCAGTTTTGACAGGGGGCGATTCGCGGACACCATATATTTT CASFDRGRFADTIYF
TRBJ1-3 . . TRBV6-5 TGTGCCAGCAGGGGGCCAGGGAGAAACACCATATATTTT CASRGPGRNTIYF
TRBJ1-2 . TRBD1 TRBV5-1 TGCGCCAGCAGCTTGGCCGGGACAGCCTATGGCTACACCTTC CASSLAGTAYGYTF
TRBJ2-7 . . TRBV23-1 TGCGCCAGCTTCACCGGCCCTAGCCCCTACGAGCAGTACTTC CASFTGPSPYEQYF
TRBJ1-1 once . TRBV5-4 TGTGCCAGCAGCTCGGGACAAGGAGAAGCTTTCTTT CASSSGQGEAFF
TRBJ1-4 . . TRBV5-1 TGCGCCAGCAGCTTAGGCCAGGTTAATGAAAAACTGTTTTTT CASSLGQVNEKLFF
TRBJ1-3 . TRBD1 TRBV2 TGTGCCAGCAGCGAACAGGGGGCTAACGGAAACACCATATATTTT CASSEQGANGNTIYF
TRBJ2-7 few . TRBV6-5 TGTGCCAGCAATGTCTTCTACGAGCAGTACTTC CASNVFYEQYF
TRBJ1-3 . TRBD1 TRBV7-3 TGTGCCAGCAGCTTGACAGGGACTGGAAACACCATATATTTT CASSLTGTGNTIYF
TRBJ2-2 . . TRBV7-9 TGTGCCAGCAGCTTGGCAGGGGCGCGGGAGCTGTTTTTT CASSLAGARELFF
TRBJ1-1 few . TRBV5-4 TGTGCCAGCAGCATCGACAGGAACACTGAAGCTTTCTTT CASSIDRNTEAFF
TRBJ1-2 . . TRBV19 TGTGCCAGTAGATACGGTACAGGGAGTACCTATGGCTACACCTTC CASRYGTGSTYGYTF
TRBJ2-7 . . TRBV29-1 TGCAGCGTTGAAGATCGGGATTACTACGAGCAGTACTTC CSVEDRDYYEQYF
TRBJ2-5 . TRBD1 TRBV11-2 TGTGCCAGCAGAAAAATGGGACAGGCTGACCAAGAGACCCAGTACTTC CASRKMGQADQETQYF
TRBJ2-2 . . TRBV5-1 TGCGCCAGCAGCACGGACTGGTTCGCGAACACCGGGGAGCTGTTTTTT CASSTDWFANTGELFF
TRBJ2-1 . TRBD1 TRBV6-5 TGTGCCAGCAGGCCCGGGACAGGGGGCTGGAATGAGCAGTTCTTC CASRPGTGGWNEQFF
TRBJ1-5 . TRBD1 TRBV6-5 TGTGCCAGCAGTTACTCCGGACAGGGGGCTCAGCCCCAGCATTTT CASSYSGQGAQPQHF
TRBJ2-2 . TRBD2 TRBV19 TGTGCCAGTAACATCGTTAGGACTAGCGGGACCGGGGAGCTGTTTTTT CASNIVRTSGTGELFF
TRBJ1-1 . . TRBV30 TGTGCCCGATCAGTGGGGGGGAACACTGAAGCTTTCTTT CARSVGGNTEAFF
TRBJ1-5 . TRBD1 TRBV28 TGTGCCAGCAGCCCCGGTTCGGACAGGGCCGAGGAACAGCCCCAGCATTTT CASSPGSDRAEEQPQHF
TRBJ1-4 . TRBD1 TRBV6-5 TGTGCCAGCAGCCCGGGACAGGGGCTCTATGAAGGGGGATTT CASSPGQGLYEGGF
TRBJ2-1 . . TRBV14 TGTGCCAGCAGCCAAGGAACCCAGGGGATGGTATACAATGAGCAGTTCTTC CASSQGTQGMVYNEQFF
TRBJ1-1 . . TRBV7-2 TGTGCCAGCAGTCGCGGACAGATGAACACTGAAGCTTTCTTT CASSRGQMNTEAFF
TRBJ1-2 . . TRBV4-1 TGCGCCAGCAGCCAAGCCTCAGGGATCTTAGGTGGCTACACCTTC CASSQASGILGGYTF
TRBJ2-2 once . TRBV5-1 TGCGCCAGCAGCCAGGACAGTCCCACCGGGGAGCTGTTTTTT CASSQDSPTGELFF
TRBJ2-2 . . TRBV27 TGTGCCAGCAGTCCCCAGGGCGCCGGGGAGCTGTTTTTT CASSPQGAGELFF
TRBJ2-7 . TRBD2 TRBV5-1 TGCGCCAGCAGCTTGGTTAGCGGGGGTCTTACTGAGCAGTACTTC CASSLVSGGLTEQYF
TRBJ1-3 . TRBD1 TRBV2 TGTGCCAGCAGTGAACACAGGGGAAGGGACACCATATATTTT CASSEHRGRDTIYF
TRBJ2-5 . TRBD2 TRBV11-2 TGTGCCAGCAGTTACGGACTAGCGGGGGGGGCGGAGACCCAGTACTTC CASSYGLAGGAETQYF
TRBJ2-7 . . TRBV9 TGTGCCAGCAGCCCCCACTACGAGCAGTACTTC CASSPHYEQYF
TRBJ1-5 once . TRBV5-5 TGTGCCAGCAGCCGGGGACCCCAGCATTTT CASSRGPQHF
TRBJ1-2 . . TRBV10-3 TGTGCCATCAGTGAGTCCACTGACTATGGCTACACCTTC CAISESTDYGYTF